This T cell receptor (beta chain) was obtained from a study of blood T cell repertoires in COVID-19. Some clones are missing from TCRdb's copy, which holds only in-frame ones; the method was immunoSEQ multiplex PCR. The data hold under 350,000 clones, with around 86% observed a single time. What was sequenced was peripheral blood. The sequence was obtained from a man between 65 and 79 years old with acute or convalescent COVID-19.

CDR3 DNA sequence: TGTGCCAGCAGCACCCCCAACCACAGACCTACATTCTACGAGCAGTACTTC. Translation: CASSTPNHRPTFYEQYF. The chain recombines TRBV7-2 with TRBJ2-7; D gene uncertain. This CDR3 spans 17 amino acids. The ends were cut back, 5 bases at V and 3 bases at J, with 23 bases in the middle. Germline V gene lookup returns CDR1 SGHTA and CDR2 FQGNSA.